This is a list of T cell receptor beta chains from one sample in a study of blood T cell repertoires in COVID-19. TCRdb keeps only in-frame clones here, not all; method: immunoSEQ multiplex PCR. The sample has roughly 42,000 clones, 70% to 85% seen once. The specimen sequenced was peripheral blood. The receptors derive from a human donor in a cohort sampled during active COVID-19. Both conserved end residues are part of each CDR3.

j_call v_call cdr3_aa
TRBJ1-1 TRBV27 CASSSRSPGQGTSRSNTEAFF
TRBJ2-3 TRBV5-4 CASSLTSGSTDTQYF
TRBJ2-1 TRBV24-1 CATSDLLVNEQFF
TRBJ1-2 TRBV3-1/TRBV3-2 CASSPPGQVSPGGYTF
TRBJ2-3 TRBV9 CASSKGLAGGPPDTQYF
TRBJ2-3 TRBV7-6 CASSSQSLAGSTDTQYF
TRBJ1-2 TRBV5-1 CASSFQGQGNYGYTF
TRBJ2-7 TRBV5-6 CASSLRRLASYEQYF
TRBJ2-7 TRBV6-5 CASRIGLAGVYEQYF
TRBJ2-1 TRBV27 CASSLGQGSYNEQFF
TRBJ2-1 TRBV27 CASSLSQDEQFF
TRBJ2-2 TRBV19 CASTEYAPKIRGNTGELFF
TRBJ2-1 TRBV27 CASTRTSGGDGYNEQFF
TRBJ2-7 TRBV19 CASRRTGLADYEQYF
TRBJ2-5 TRBV7-2 CASSLELAGGPQETQYF
TRBJ1-3 TRBV11-2 CASSRIQGVSGNTIYF
TRBJ1-6 TRBV7-2 CASSAGGTYNSPLHF
TRBJ1-2 TRBV6-1 CASREGPHFYGYTF
TRBJ2-3 TRBV5-6 CASSLATTGGDTQYF
TRBJ2-1 TRBV9 CASSPLRTSGEQFF
TRBJ2-2 TRBV4-3 CASSQEGGRTGELFF
TRBJ2-7 TRBV28 CASSLGGTSYEQYF